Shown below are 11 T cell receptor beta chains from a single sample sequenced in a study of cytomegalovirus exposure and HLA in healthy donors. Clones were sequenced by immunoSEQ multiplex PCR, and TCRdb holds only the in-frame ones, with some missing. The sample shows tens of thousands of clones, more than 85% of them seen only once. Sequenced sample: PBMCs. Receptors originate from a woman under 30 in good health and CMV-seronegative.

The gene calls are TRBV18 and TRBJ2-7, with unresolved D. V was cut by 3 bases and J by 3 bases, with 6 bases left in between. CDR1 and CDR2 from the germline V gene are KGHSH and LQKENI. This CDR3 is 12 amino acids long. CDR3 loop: CASSPSIYEQYF. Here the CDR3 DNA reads TGTGCCAGCTCACCGTCAATCTACGAGCAGTACTTC. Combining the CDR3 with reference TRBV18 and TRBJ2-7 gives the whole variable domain NAGVMQNPRHLVRRRGQEARLRCSPMKGHSHVYWYRQLPEEGLKFMVYLQKENIIDESGMPKERFSAEFPKEGPSILRIQQVVRGDSAAYFCASSPSIYEQYFGPGTRLTVT.

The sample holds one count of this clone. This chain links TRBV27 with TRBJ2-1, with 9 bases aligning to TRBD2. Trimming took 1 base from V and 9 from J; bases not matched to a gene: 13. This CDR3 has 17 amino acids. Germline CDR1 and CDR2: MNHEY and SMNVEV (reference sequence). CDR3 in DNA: TGTGCCAGCAGTTTATTTGTTTCTGGACTAGCGCGAAGTGAGCAGTTCTTC. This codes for CASSLFVSGLARSEQFF.

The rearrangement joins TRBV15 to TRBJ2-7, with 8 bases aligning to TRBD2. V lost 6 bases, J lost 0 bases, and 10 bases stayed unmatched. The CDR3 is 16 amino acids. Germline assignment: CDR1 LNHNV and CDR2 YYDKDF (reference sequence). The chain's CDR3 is CATRDFGGTSSYEQYF. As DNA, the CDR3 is TGTGCCACCAGGGACTTTGGGGGGACTAGCTCCTACGAGCAGTACTTC.

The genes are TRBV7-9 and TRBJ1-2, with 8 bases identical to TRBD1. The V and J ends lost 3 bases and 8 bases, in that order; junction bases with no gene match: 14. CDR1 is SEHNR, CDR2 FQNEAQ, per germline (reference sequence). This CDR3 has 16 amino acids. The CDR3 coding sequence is TGTGCCAGCAGCTTTGATCCCGGACAGGGCAGAGAAGGCTACACCTTC. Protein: CASSFDPGQGREGYTF.

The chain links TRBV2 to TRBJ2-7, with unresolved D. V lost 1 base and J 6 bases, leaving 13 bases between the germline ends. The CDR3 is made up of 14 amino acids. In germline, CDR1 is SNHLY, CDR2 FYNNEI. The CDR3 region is CASSEVGLVREQYF. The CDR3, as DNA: TGTGCCAGCAGTGAAGTGGGTCTAGTACGCGAGCAGTACTTC.

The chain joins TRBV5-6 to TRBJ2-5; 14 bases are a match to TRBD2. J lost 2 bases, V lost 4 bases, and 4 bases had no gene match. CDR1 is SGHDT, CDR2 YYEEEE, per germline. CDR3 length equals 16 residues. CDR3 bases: TGTGCCAGCAGCGGGACTAGCGGGGGCCCACAAGAGACCCAGTACTTC. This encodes CASSGTSGGPQETQYF.

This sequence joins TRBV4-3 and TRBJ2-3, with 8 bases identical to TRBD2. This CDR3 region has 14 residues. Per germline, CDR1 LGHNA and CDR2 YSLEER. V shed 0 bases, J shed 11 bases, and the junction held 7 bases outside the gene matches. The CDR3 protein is CASSQDTISGGQYF. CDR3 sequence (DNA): TGCGCCAGCAGCCAAGATACTATCAGCGGGGGGCAGTATTTT.

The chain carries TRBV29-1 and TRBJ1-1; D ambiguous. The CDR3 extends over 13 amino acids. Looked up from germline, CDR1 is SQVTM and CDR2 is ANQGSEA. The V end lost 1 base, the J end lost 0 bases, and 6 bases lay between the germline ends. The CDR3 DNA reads TGCAGCGTTGAAGTGACTATGAACACTGAAGCTTTCTTT. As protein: CSVEVTMNTEAFF.

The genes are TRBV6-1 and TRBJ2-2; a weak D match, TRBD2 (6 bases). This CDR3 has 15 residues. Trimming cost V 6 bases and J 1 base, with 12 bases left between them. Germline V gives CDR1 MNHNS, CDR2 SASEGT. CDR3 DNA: TGTGCCAGCAGATGGTGGGGGGAGAACACCGGGGAGCTGTTTTTT. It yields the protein CASRWWGENTGELFF.

The CDR3 loop reads CASSLDVSTYEQYF. The CDR3 bases are TGTGCCAGCAGCTTAGATGTCAGTACCTACGAGCAGTACTTC. V and J are TRBV11-2 and TRBJ2-7; D is ambiguous. Germline CDR1 and CDR2: SGHAT and FQNNGV. The CDR3 runs to 14 residues. V lost 0 bases to trimming and J lost 2 bases, with 8 bases between them.

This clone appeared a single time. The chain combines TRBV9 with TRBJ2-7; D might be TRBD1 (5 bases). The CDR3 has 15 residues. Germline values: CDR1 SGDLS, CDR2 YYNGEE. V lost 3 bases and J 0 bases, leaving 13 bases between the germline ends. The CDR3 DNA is TGTGCCAGCAGCGGGAATAAGGACAACTCCTACGAGCAGTACTTC. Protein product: CASSGNKDNSYEQYF.